This T cell receptor beta chain appears in the sequencing data of a study of Graves' ophthalmopathy and Graves' hyperthyroidism. Study results and limitations: Separation of ophthalmopathy from stable hyperthyroidism was achieved by a 13-signature model, at approximately 88% sensitivity and approximately 84% specificity.

The sequenced template was RNA, covering the TCR beta CDR3 region. A first-round RT-PCR used HTBI primers, followed by a second-round multiplex PCR. From the multiplex PCR reads, TCRdb called clonotypes with MiXCR, one entry per CDR3 protein. The sample includes fewer than 350,000 distinct CDR3 sequences, about a sixth of them seen just once. Exclusion covered patients with other autoimmune diseases or uncontrolled infections (as well as pregnancy or lactation). Diagnosis used clinical symptoms, serum thyroxine, TRAb, thyroid ultrasound and orbital computed tomography. At least ten counts were recorded for this clonotype. The antigen is unknown. The CDR3 totals 14 residues. With V trimmed by 0 bases and J by 3 bases, 0 bases remained unmatched. Germline CDR1 is MNHEY and CDR2 is SVGAGI.

The chain carries TRBV6-5 and TRBJ1-1, with TRBD1 identical over 8 bases. Sequences were obtained from peripheral blood. This clonotype was sampled from an adult man with Graves' ophthalmopathy. The CDR3 loop reads CASSYSTGDTEAFF. The CDR3 DNA reads as TGTGCCAGCAGTTACTCGACAGGGGACACTGAAGCTTTCTTT.